The 31 T cell receptor beta chains below come from one sample, sequenced in a study of T cells in localized non-small cell lung cancer. Sequencing used immunoSEQ multiplex PCR; TCRdb keeps in-frame clones, though not all of them. The data show approximately 31,000 clones, with over 65% seen just once and around a third held by the top ten. Sample: peripheral blood, taken before any cancer treatment. These receptors all come from a male donor aged 60 or older with stage II squamous cell lung carcinoma.

The genes are TRBV5-6 and TRBJ2-2; 7 bases line up with TRBD1. This CDR3 spans 17 amino acids. Germline CDR1 and CDR2: SGHDT and YYEEEE. V was clipped by 4 bases and J by 3 bases; unmatched bases: 12. CDR3 nucleotide sequence: TGTGCCAGCAGCCCCTTTTCGGGACAGTTTTACACCGGGGAGCTGTTTTTT. It codes for CASSPFSGQFYTGELFF.

The chain combines TRBV6-6 with TRBJ1-3; D call uncertain. The CDR3 covers 15 residues. Germline CDR1 and CDR2: MNHNY and SVGAGI (reference sequence). Trimming shortened V by 6 bases and J by 0 bases, and 12 bases separated the two germline ends. DNA of the CDR3: TGTGCCAGCAGCTACGCCATGGGCTCTGGAAACACCATATATTTT. It translates to CASSYAMGSGNTIYF.

The chain is built from TRBV7-9 and TRBJ1-3, with TRBD1 matching over 7 bases. The J segment lost 0 bases and the V segment lost 4 bases, leaving 15 bases of the junction unmatched. The CDR3 has 19 amino acids. The germline V gene encodes CDR1 SEHNR and CDR2 FQNEAQ (reference sequence). The CDR3 bases are TGTGCCAGCAGCTCGGACAGGCAGGGGGTCCCCAACTCTGGAAACACCATATATTTT. Its translation is CASSSDRQGVPNSGNTIYF.

The chain uses TRBV30 and TRBJ1-2, with D hard to call. CDR3 length: 10 amino acids. Between the trimmed V and J ends, which lost 3 bases and 7 bases, there was a span of 6 bases. Germline V CDR1 and CDR2: GTSNPN, SVGIG (reference sequence). CDR3 bases: TGTGCCTGGAGCCATGGTGGCTACACCTTC. The encoded protein is CAWSHGGYTF.

V usage is TRBV7-6 and J usage is TRBJ1-3; 7 bases are a match to TRBD1. The CDR3 is made up of 14 amino acids. The V gene end was trimmed by 5 bases and the J gene end by 2 bases; junction bases not matched to a gene: 3. Germline assignment: CDR1 SGHVS and CDR2 FNYEAQ. The CDR3, as DNA: TGTGCCAGCAGCAAGGGGGCGACTGGAAACACCATATATTTT. This gives the protein CASSKGATGNTIYF.

This clone was seen more than once but under ten times. CDR3 nucleotide sequence: TGTGCTAGTGGTTTGAGCCGAAGCACAGATACGCAGTATTTT. Its protein is CASGLSRSTDTQYF. The chain has TRBV12-5 and TRBJ2-3; D is ambiguous. The CDR3 extends over 14 amino acids. The ends were cut back, 2 bases at V and 0 bases at J, with 6 bases in the middle. The germline gives CDR1 LGHNT, CDR2 FRNRAP.

The CDR3 DNA is TGTGCCAGCAGCTTGAAGGGGTTTGGATCACCCCTCCACTTT. Translated, it gives CASSLKGFGSPLHF. The rearrangement joins TRBV5-4 to TRBJ1-6; the D gene is possibly TRBD1 (5 bases). Germline assignment: CDR1 SGHNT and CDR2 YYREEE (reference sequence). The CDR3 spans 14 residues. V lost 1 base and J 10 bases, leaving 12 bases between the germline ends.

The chain links TRBV10-3 to TRBJ1-1, with no clear D. Germline lookup yields CDR1 ENHRY and CDR2 SYGVKD. This CDR3 contains 11 residues. The V end was cut by 7 bases, the J end by 7 bases, with 10 bases between. The CDR3, as DNA: TGTGCCATCAAGGAGGTTGATGAAGCTTTCTTT. Translated, it gives CAIKEVDEAFF.

This clone was seen a single time. V is TRBV5-5 and J is TRBJ2-3; 12 bases are shared with TRBD2. From germline, CDR1 is SGHKS and CDR2 YYEKEE (reference sequence). V dropped 7 bases and J dropped 0; count of bases not matched to a gene: 9. The length of the CDR3 is 17 residues. As DNA, the CDR3 is TGTGCCAGCTGGTCTAGCGGGGGGGCGTTAAGCACAGATACGCAGTATTTT. This gives the protein CASWSSGGALSTDTQYF.

The chain joins TRBV7-9 to TRBJ2-2; D may correspond to TRBD1 or TRBD2 (6 bases each). Between the trimmed V and J ends, which lost 5 bases and 7 bases, there was a span of 20 bases. Germline assignment: CDR1 SEHNR and CDR2 FQNEAQ (reference sequence). The CDR3 has 16 amino acids. CDR3 region: CASSPRDFPDSGELFF. CDR3 nucleotides: TGTGCCAGCAGCCCAAGGGACTTCCCGGACAGCGGGGAGCTGTTTTTT.

V usage is TRBV6-1 and J usage is TRBJ2-5; TRBD2 might be the D (6 bases). The J call is doubtful: the DNA matches TRBJ2-7 better. The CDR3 contains 15 residues. Germline lookup yields CDR1 MNHNS and CDR2 SASEGT. The CDR3 nucleotides are TGTGCCAGCAGTGATATGGAGGGCTCCCAACACGAGCAGTACTTC. Its translation is CASSDMEGSQHEQYF.

The chain employs TRBV18 and TRBJ2-1; tentative D call: TRBD2 (7 bases). Germline V gene sequence: CDR1 KGHSH, CDR2 LQKENI. This CDR3 spans 15 amino acids. Trimming removed 6 bases from V and 7 bases from J, with 19 bases in between. CDR3 amino acids: CASSPRRGGWNEQFF. The CDR3 nucleotides are TGTGCCAGCTCTCCAAGGAGGGGGGGTTGGAATGAGCAGTTCTTC. Full variable domain (rest looked up from reference TRBV18 and TRBJ2-1): NAGVMQNPRHLVRRRGQEARLRCSPMKGHSHVYWYRQLPEEGLKFMVYLQKENIIDESGMPKERFSAEFPKEGPSILRIQQVVRGDSAAYFCASSPRRGGWNEQFFGPGTRLTVL.

The V call is TRBV18, the J call TRBJ1-1, with 10 bases aligning to TRBD1. The V gene's germline CDR1 is KGHSH and CDR2 LQKENI. The CDR3 has 15 amino acids. V lost 5 bases, J lost 3 bases, and 6 bases stayed unmatched. CDR3 region: CASSSGQGPDTEAFF. Written as DNA, the CDR3 is TGTGCCAGCTCATCGGGACAGGGGCCCGACACTGAAGCTTTCTTT.

V usage is TRBV5-4 and J usage is TRBJ1-1, with D possibly TRBD1 on 6 matching bases. Trimming removed 4 bases from V and 2 bases from J, with 9 bases in between. CDR1 and CDR2 from the germline V gene are SGHNT and YYREEE (reference sequence). There are 13 residues in the CDR3. The CDR3 loop reads CASSTTGNTEAFF. CDR3 DNA: TGTGCCAGCAGCACGACAGGAAACACTGAAGCTTTCTTT.

The chain joins TRBV10-3 to TRBJ1-4, with a tentative D call TRBD1 (5 bases). The CDR3 spans 13 residues. CDR1 is ENHRY and CDR2 is SYGVKD in the germline V gene. Trimming took off 7 bases at V and 2 bases at J, with 8 bases between the two ends. CDR3 sequence reads: CAIKAGTNEKLFF. CDR3 sequence (DNA): TGTGCCATCAAGGCAGGGACTAATGAAAAACTGTTTTTT.

The CDR3 coding sequence is TGCGCCAGCAGCGGGGGAGTGGGCGAAAAACTGTTTTTT. This gives the protein CASSGGVGEKLFF. The chain combines TRBV5-1 with TRBJ1-4; D possibly corresponds to TRBD1 (5 bases). Trimming took 4 bases from V and 8 from J, leaving 12 bases between them. Germline V gives CDR1 SGHRS, CDR2 YFSETQ. This CDR3 spans 13 amino acids.

This clone turned up a few times. The chain joins TRBV2 to TRBJ2-5; D might be TRBD2 (6 bases). This CDR3 has 12 residues. Germline CDR1 SNHLY, CDR2 FYNNEI. Deletions cut 8 bases from V and 5 bases from J, with 12 bases between. The CDR3 DNA is TGTGCCAGCGGGGGGAGTCGGGAGACCCAGTACTTC. The encoded protein is CASGGSRETQYF. The full variable domain, rest sourced from reference TRBV2 and TRBJ2-5, is EPEVTQTPSHQVTQMGQEVILRCVPISNHLYFYWYRQILGQKVEFLVSFYNNEISEKSEIFDDQFSVERPDGSNFTLKIRSTKLEDSAMYFCASGGSRETQYFGPGTRLLVL.

In its sample, this clone was seen a few times. The V and J genes are TRBV6-5 and TRBJ2-7, with D hard to call. V was shortened by 2 bases and J by 2 bases, with 7 bases between the two germline ends. This CDR3 is 13 amino acids long. Germline CDR1 MNHEY, CDR2 SVGAGI. The DNA for the CDR3 is TGTGCCAGCAGTTACGGTCGCGCCTACGAGCAGTACTTC. Encoded protein: CASSYGRAYEQYF.

This chain uses TRBV25-1 with TRBJ2-2, with 8 bases identical to TRBD1. Germline V CDR1 and CDR2: MGHDK, SYGVNS. The CDR3 spans 16 residues. The junction had 10 bases not matched to a gene; V was cut back by 4 bases and J by 6 bases. DNA of the CDR3: TGTGCCAGCAGTGCCGGGACAGGATTTGATTCCGGGGAGCTGTTTTTT. It specifies CASSAGTGFDSGELFF. Variable domain in full (rest from reference TRBV25-1 and TRBJ2-2): EADIYQTPRYLVIGTGKKITLECSQTMGHDKMYWYQQDPGMELHLIHYSYGVNSTEKGDLSSESTVSRIRTEHFPLTLESARPSHTSQYLCASSAGTGFDSGELFFGEGSRLTVL.

This chain connects TRBV2 to TRBJ1-2, with D hard to call. The germline V gene has CDR1 SNHLY and CDR2 FYNNEI. This CDR3 is 13 amino acids long. Trimming left V 0 bases short and J 5 bases short, with 7 bases between. This CDR3 is CASSEAVGYGYTF. CDR3 sequence (DNA): TGTGCCAGCAGTGAAGCGGTTGGGTATGGCTACACCTTC.

This sequence joins TRBV6-5 and TRBJ2-7; D call uncertain. Trimming removed 5 bases from V and 1 base from J, with 3 bases in between. This CDR3 has 11 residues. Per the germline V gene, CDR1 is MNHEY and CDR2 is SVGAGI. The chain's CDR3 is CASSDSYEQYF. CDR3 DNA sequence: TGTGCCAGCAGTGATTCCTACGAGCAGTACTTC.

This chain joins TRBV29-1 and TRBJ2-7; D is ambiguous. The CDR3 covers 13 residues. V dropped 2 bases and J dropped 0 bases, with 8 bases sitting between them. Germline CDR1 SQVTM, CDR2 ANQGSEA. CDR3 in amino acids: CSVEQLGSYEQYF. The CDR3 region has the DNA TGCAGCGTTGAACAGCTTGGCTCCTACGAGCAGTACTTC.

The chain has TRBV30 and TRBJ2-7, with 7 bases aligning to TRBD1. Per germline, CDR1 GTSNPN and CDR2 SVGIG (reference sequence). The CDR3 covers 14 residues. The junction had 7 bases not matched to a gene; V was cut back by 2 bases and J by 3 bases. The CDR3 reads CAWSTGTAFYEQYF. The CDR3 DNA sequence: TGTGCCTGGAGTACCGGGACAGCCTTCTACGAGCAGTACTTC.

The chain combines TRBV30 with TRBJ1-6; TRBD1 agrees at 9 bases. CDR3 length: 13 amino acids. The ends lost 8 bases at V and 4 bases at J; junction bases unmatched: 3. Germline lookup yields CDR1 GTSNPN and CDR2 SVGIG (reference sequence). The CDR3 spells CAGGTGYNSPLHF. The CDR3 bases are TGTGCCGGGGGGACAGGGTATAATTCACCCCTCCACTTT.

J is TRBJ1-3 and V is TRBV7-6; maybe TRBD1 (5 bases). V lost 0 bases, J lost 8 bases, and 17 bases lay in between. This CDR3 contains 16 residues. Germline V lookup: CDR1 SGHVS, CDR2 FNYEAQ. The CDR3 coding sequence is TGTGCCAGCAGCTTAGCGTCCCAGGGCCGCAGTTACACCATATATTTT. It codes for CASSLASQGRSYTIYF.

The V and J genes are TRBV19 and TRBJ2-6; the D is unclear. Germline CDR1 reads LNHDA; CDR2 reads SQIVND (reference sequence). This CDR3 has 17 residues. V was clipped by 5 bases and J by 1 base, with 15 bases between them. The CDR3 bases are TGTGCCAGTAGTGCCCAGAGAGTCGAATCTGGGGCCAACGTCCTGACTTTC. It specifies CASSAQRVESGANVLTF.

The count of this clone is one. The chain is built from TRBV11-2 and TRBJ1-1; the D gene is possibly TRBD1 (6 bases). Germline V gene data show CDR1 as SGHAT and CDR2 as FQNNGV. Deletions cut 5 bases from V and 4 bases from J, with 26 bases between. This CDR3 has 18 residues. CDR3 protein: CASSRRGRGLLMSTEAFF. CDR3 DNA sequence: TGTGCCAGCAGCCGTCGGGGCAGGGGCCTTTTGATGAGCACTGAAGCTTTCTTT.

The J gene is TRBJ2-7, the V gene TRBV7-2, with 11 nucleotides matching TRBD2. The junction had 7 bases not matched to a gene; V was cut back by 6 bases and J by 0 bases. Germline V gives CDR1 SGHTA, CDR2 FQGNSA. The CDR3 covers 16 residues. CDR3 sequence: CASSFIAGGSSYEQYF. The CDR3 region has the DNA TGTGCCAGCAGTTTCATAGCGGGGGGGAGCTCCTACGAGCAGTACTTC.

This clone was seen once. V and J are TRBV2 and TRBJ1-1, with TRBD1 matching over 10 bases. The J segment lost 4 bases and the V segment lost 5 bases, leaving 4 bases of the junction unmatched. There are 14 residues in the CDR3. The germline gives CDR1 SNHLY, CDR2 FYNNEI. The CDR3 reads CASSRDRGGTEAFF. CDR3 DNA sequence: TGTGCCAGCAGTAGGGACAGGGGAGGCACTGAAGCTTTCTTT.

V gene TRBV5-4 combines with J gene TRBJ2-3; 9 bases fit TRBD2. The CDR3 contains 15 residues. The germline V gene encodes CDR1 SGHNT and CDR2 YYREEE (reference sequence). The V and J ends lost 1 base and 4 bases, in that order; junction bases with no gene match: 4. The CDR3 reads CASSLSGGSADTQYF. CDR3 nucleotide sequence: TGTGCCAGCAGCTTGAGCGGGGGGTCAGCAGATACGCAGTATTTT.

The CDR3 here is CASSFNRANTEAFF. The CDR3 coding sequence is TGCGCCAGCAGCTTTAACCGGGCGAACACTGAAGCTTTCTTT. The chain recombines TRBV5-1 with TRBJ1-1, with D unclear. V was clipped by 2 bases and J by 1 base, with 9 bases between them. The CDR3 has 14 residues. Germline CDR1 SGHRS, CDR2 YFSETQ.